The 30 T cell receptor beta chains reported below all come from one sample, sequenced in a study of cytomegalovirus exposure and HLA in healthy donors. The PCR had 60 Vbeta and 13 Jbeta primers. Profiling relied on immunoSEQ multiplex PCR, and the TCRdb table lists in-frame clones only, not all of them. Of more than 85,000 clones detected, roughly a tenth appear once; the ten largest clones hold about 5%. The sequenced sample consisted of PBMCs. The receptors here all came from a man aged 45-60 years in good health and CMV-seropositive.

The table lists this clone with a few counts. Here the CDR3 DNA reads TGTGCCAGCAGTGAAGCCCAAGGTTGGCGGTCCTATGGCTACACCTTC. Its translation: CASSEAQGWRSYGYTF. The chain carries TRBV2 and TRBJ1-2; D call uncertain. Germline-derived CDR1 and CDR2 are SNHLY and FYNNEI. This CDR3 comprises 16 residues. V lost 0 bases to trimming and J lost 4 bases, with 15 bases between them. Full variable domain (missing parts from reference TRBV2 and TRBJ1-2): EPEVTQTPSHQVTQMGQEVILRCVPISNHLYFYWYRQILGQKVEFLVSFYNNEISEKSEIFDDQFSVERPDGSNFTLKIRSTKLEDSAMYFCASSEAQGWRSYGYTFGSGTRLTVV.

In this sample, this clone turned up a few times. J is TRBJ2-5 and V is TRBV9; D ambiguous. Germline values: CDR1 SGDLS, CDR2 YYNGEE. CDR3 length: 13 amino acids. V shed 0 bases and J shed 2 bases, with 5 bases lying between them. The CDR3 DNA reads TGTGCCAGCAGCGTAGATCAACAAGAGACCCAGTACTTC. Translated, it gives CASSVDQQETQYF.

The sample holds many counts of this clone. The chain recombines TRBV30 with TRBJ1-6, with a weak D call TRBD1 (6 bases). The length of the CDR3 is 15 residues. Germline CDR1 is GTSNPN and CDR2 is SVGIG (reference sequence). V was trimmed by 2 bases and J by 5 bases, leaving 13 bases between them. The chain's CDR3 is CAWSKTGPNNSPLHF. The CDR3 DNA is TGTGCCTGGAGTAAGACAGGTCCCAATAATTCACCCCTCCACTTT.

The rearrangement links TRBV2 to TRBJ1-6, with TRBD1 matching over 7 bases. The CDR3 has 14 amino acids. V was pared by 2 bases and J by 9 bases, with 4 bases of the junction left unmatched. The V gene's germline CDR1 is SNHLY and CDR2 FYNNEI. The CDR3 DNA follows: TGTGCCAGCAGTGAAAGGCAGGGGGGTTCACCCCTCCACTTT. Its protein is CASSERQGGSPLHF. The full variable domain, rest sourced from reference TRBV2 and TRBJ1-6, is EPEVTQTPSHQVTQMGQEVILRCVPISNHLYFYWYRQILGQKVEFLVSFYNNEISEKSEIFDDQFSVERPDGSNFTLKIRSTKLEDSAMYFCASSERQGGSPLHFGNGTRLTVT.

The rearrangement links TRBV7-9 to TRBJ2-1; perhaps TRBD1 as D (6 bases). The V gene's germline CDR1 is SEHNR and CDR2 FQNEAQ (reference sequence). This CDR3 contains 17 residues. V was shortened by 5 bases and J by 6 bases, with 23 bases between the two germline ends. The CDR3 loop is CASSPPGAEKGGNEQFF. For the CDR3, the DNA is TGTGCCAGCAGCCCCCCAGGAGCCGAGAAAGGGGGCAATGAGCAGTTCTTC.

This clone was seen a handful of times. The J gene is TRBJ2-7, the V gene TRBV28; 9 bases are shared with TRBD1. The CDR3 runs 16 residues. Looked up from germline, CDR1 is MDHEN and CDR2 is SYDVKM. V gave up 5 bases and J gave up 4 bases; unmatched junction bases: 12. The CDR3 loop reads CASSLYRGRFQYEQYF. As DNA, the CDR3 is TGTGCCAGCAGTCTTTACAGGGGGCGGTTTCAGTACGAGCAGTACTTC.

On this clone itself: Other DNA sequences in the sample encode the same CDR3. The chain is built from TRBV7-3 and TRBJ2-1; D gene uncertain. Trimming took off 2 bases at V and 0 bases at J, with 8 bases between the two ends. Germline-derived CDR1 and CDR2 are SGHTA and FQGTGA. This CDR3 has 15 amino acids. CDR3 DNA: TGTGCCAGCAGCTTAGAATCTAGCTCCTACAATGAGCAGTTCTTC. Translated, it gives CASSLESSSYNEQFF. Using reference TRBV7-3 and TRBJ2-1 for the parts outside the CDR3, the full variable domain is GAGVSQTPSNKVTEKGKYVELRCDPISGHTALYWYRQSLGQGPEFLIYFQGTGAADDSGLPNDRFFAVRPEGSVSTLKIQRTERGDSAVYLCASSLESSSYNEQFFGPGTRLTVL.

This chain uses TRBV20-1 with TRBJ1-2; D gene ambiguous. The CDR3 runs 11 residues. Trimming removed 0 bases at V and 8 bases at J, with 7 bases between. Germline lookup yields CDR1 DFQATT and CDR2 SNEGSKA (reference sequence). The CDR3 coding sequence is TGCAGTGCTAGAGAATCGGGAGGCTACACCTTC. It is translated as CSARESGGYTF.

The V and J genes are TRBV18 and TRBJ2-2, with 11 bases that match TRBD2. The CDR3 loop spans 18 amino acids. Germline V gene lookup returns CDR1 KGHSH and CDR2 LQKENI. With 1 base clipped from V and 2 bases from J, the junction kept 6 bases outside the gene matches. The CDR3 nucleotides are TGTGCCAGCTCACCACTTACTAGCGGGAGTCGAAACACCGGGGAGCTGTTTTTT. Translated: CASSPLTSGSRNTGELFF.

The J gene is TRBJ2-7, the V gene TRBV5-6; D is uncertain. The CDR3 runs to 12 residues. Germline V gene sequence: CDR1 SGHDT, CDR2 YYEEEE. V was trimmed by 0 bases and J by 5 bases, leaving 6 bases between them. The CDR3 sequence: CASSLESDEQYF. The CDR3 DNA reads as TGTGCCAGCAGCTTGGAGAGTGACGAGCAGTACTTC.

The CDR3, as DNA: TGTGCCAGCAGAGCAGACAGATTACAATTCTATGGCTACACCTTC. Protein sequence: CASRADRLQFYGYTF. This chain connects TRBV28 to TRBJ1-2; TRBD1 is a possible D gene (5 bases). This CDR3 has 15 amino acids. Germline V gene sequence: CDR1 MDHEN, CDR2 SYDVKM. Between the trimmed V and J ends, which lost 6 bases and 4 bases, there was a span of 18 bases.

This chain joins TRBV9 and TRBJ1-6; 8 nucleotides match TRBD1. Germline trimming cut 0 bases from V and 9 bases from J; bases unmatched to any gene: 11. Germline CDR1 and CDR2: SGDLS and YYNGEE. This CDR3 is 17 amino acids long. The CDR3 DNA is TGTGCCAGCAGCGTAGCTACTGGGGGACAGGCGGGTTCACCCCTCCACTTT. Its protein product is CASSVATGGQAGSPLHF.

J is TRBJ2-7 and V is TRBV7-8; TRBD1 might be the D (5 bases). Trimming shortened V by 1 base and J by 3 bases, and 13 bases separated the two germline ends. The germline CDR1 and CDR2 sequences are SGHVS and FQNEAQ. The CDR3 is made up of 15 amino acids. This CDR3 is CASSLVLRQGYEQYF. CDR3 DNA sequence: TGTGCCAGCAGCTTAGTGTTACGGCAGGGCTACGAGCAGTACTTC.

The CDR3: CAISPQGYTGELFF. CDR3 nucleotide sequence: TGTGCCATCAGTCCTCAGGGTTACACCGGGGAGCTGTTTTTT. This chain connects TRBV10-3 to TRBJ2-2, with D perhaps TRBD1 (5 bases). The CDR3 contains 14 residues. V lost 5 bases to trimming and J lost 3 bases, with 10 bases between them. Germline-derived CDR1 and CDR2 are ENHRY and SYGVKD.

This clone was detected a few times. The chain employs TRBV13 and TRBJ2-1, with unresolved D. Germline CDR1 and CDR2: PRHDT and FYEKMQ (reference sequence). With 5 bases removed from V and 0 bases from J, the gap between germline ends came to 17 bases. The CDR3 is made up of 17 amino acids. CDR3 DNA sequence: TGTGCCAGCAGCCCCCCCTACGACACCCGCTCCTACAATGAGCAGTTCTTC. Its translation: CASSPPYDTRSYNEQFF.

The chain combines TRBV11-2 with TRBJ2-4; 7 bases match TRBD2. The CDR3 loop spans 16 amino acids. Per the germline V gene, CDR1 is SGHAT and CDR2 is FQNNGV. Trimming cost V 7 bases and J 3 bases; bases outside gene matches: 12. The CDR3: CASIEATSAGKNIQYF. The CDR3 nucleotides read TGTGCCAGCATCGAGGCAACTAGCGCGGGCAAAAACATTCAGTACTTC.

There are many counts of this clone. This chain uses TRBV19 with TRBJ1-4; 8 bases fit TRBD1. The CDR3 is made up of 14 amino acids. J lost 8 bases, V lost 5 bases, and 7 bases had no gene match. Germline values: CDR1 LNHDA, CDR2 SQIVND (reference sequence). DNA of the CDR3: TGTGCCAGTAGTGTCCAGGGGGCAGAGGAAAAACTGTTTTTT. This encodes CASSVQGAEEKLFF.

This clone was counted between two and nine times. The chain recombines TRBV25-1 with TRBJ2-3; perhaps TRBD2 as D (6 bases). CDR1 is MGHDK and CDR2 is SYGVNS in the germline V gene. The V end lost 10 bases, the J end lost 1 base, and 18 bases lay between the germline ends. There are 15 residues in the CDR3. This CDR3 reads CATRLDSGRTDTQYF. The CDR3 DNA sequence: TGTGCCACTCGTTTGGATAGCGGACGCACAGATACGCAGTATTTT. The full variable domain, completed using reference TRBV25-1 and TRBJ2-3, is EADIYQTPRYLVIGTGKKITLECSQTMGHDKMYWYQQDPGMELHLIHYSYGVNSTEKGDLSSESTVSRIRTEHFPLTLESARPSHTSQYLCATRLDSGRTDTQYFGPGTRLTVL.

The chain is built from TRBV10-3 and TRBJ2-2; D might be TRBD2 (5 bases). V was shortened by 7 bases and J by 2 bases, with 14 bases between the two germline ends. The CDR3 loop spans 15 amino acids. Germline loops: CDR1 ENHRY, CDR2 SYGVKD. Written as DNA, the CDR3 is TGTGCCATCACATCTAGCAGGAGTAACACCGGGGAGCTGTTTTTT. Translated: CAITSSRSNTGELFF.

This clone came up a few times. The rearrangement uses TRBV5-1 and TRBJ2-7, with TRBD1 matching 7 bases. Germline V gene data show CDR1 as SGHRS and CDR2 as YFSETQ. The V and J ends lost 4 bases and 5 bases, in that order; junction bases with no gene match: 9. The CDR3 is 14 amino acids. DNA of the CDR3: TGCGCCAGCAGCCCCCGGGGACAGTGGGACGAGCAGTACTTC. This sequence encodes CASSPRGQWDEQYF.

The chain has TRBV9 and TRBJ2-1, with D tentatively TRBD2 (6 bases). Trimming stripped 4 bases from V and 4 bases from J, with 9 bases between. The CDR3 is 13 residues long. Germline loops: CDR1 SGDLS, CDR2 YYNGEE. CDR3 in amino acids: CASSLARYNEQFF. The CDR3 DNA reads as TGTGCCAGCAGCCTAGCGAGATACAATGAGCAGTTCTTC.

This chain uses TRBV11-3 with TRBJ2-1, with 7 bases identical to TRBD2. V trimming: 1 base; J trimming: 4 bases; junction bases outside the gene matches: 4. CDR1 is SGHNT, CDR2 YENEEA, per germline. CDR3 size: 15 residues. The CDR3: CASSLVGGGYNEQFF. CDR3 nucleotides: TGTGCCAGCAGCTTAGTGGGCGGGGGATACAATGAGCAGTTCTTC.

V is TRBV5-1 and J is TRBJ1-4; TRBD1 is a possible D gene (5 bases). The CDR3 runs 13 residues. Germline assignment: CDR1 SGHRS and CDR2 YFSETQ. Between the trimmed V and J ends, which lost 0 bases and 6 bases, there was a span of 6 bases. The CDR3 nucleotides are TGCGCCAGCAGCTTGGGGGGGGATGAAAAACTGTTTTTT. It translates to CASSLGGDEKLFF.

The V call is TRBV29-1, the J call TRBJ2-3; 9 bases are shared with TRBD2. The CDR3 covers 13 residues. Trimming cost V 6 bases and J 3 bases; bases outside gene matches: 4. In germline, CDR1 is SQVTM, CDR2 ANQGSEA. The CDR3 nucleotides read TGCAGCGTGGGAGCGGGAGGTACAGATACGCAGTATTTT. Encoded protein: CSVGAGGTDTQYF.

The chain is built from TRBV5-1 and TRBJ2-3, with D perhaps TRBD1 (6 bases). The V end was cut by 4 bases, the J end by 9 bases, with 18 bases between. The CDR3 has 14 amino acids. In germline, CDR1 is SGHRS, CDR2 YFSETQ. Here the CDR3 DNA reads TGCGCCAGCAGCGCCTACCTTCAGGGGCCAACGCAGTATTTT. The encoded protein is CASSAYLQGPTQYF.

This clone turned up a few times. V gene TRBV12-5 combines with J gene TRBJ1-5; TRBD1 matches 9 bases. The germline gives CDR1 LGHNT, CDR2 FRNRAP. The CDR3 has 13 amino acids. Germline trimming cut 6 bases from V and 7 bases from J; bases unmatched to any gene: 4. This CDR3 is CASGWDRDQPQHF. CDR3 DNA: TGTGCTAGTGGGTGGGACAGGGACCAGCCCCAGCATTTT.

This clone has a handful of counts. The CDR3 spells CAADSPNYGYTF. The CDR3 DNA sequence: TGTGCCGCGGACAGCCCTAACTATGGCTACACCTTC. The chain couples TRBV30 to TRBJ1-2; possibly TRBD1 for D (6 bases). The germline V gene encodes CDR1 GTSNPN and CDR2 SVGIG (reference sequence). The germline V and J ends were trimmed by 8 bases and 0 bases, with 10 bases remaining between them. This CDR3 region has 12 residues. Full variable domain (missing parts from reference TRBV30 and TRBJ1-2): SQTIHQWPATLVQPVGSPLSLECTVEGTSNPNLYWYRQAAGRGLQLLFYSVGIGQISSEVPQNLSASRPQDRQFILSSKKLLLSDSGFYLCAADSPNYGYTFGSGTRLTVV.

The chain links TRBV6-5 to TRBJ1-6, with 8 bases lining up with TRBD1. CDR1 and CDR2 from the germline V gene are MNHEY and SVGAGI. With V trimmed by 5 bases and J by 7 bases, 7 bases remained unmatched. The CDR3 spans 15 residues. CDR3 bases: TGTGCCAGCAGTACCTCCGGGACAGGAAATTCACCCCTCCACTTT. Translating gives CASSTSGTGNSPLHF.

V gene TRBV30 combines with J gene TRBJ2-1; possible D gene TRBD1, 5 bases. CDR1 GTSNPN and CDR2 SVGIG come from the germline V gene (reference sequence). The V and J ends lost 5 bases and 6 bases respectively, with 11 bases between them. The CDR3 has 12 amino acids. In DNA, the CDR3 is TGTGCCTGGGGAAGGGGCCTCAATGAGCAGTTCTTC. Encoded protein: CAWGRGLNEQFF.

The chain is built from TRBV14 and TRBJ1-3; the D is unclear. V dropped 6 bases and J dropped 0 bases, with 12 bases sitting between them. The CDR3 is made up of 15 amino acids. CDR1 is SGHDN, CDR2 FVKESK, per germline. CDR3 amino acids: CASSLGLSSGNTIYF. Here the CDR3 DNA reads TGTGCCAGCAGTCTCGGTCTGAGCTCTGGAAACACCATATATTTT.